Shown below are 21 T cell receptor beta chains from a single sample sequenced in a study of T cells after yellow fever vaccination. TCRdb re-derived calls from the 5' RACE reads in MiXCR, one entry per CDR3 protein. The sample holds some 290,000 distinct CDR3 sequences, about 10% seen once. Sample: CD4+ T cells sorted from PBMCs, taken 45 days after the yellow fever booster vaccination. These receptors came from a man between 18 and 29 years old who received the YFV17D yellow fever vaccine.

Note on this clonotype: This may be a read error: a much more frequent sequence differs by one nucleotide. CDR3 in amino acids: CSVVYSYTDTQYF. CDR3 coding DNA: TGCAGCGTTGTCTACAGCTACACAGATACGCAGTATTTT. The chain recombines TRBV29-1 with TRBJ2-3; D is uncertain. V dropped 4 bases and J dropped 2 bases, with 10 bases sitting between them. CDR1 is SQVTM, CDR2 ANQGSEA, per germline. The CDR3 is 13 amino acids.

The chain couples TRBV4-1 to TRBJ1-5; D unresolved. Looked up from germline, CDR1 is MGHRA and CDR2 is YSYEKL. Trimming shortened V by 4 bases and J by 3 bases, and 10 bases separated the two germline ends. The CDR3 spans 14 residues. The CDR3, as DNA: TGCGCCAGCAGCCGCCCGGGCCACAATCAGCCCCAGCATTTT. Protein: CASSRPGHNQPQHF.

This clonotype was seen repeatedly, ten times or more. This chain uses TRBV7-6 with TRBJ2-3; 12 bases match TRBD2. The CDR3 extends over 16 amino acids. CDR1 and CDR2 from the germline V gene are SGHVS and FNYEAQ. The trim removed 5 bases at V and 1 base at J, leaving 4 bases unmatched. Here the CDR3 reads CASSTRLAGGTDTQYF. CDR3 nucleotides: TGTGCCAGCAGCACCAGACTAGCGGGGGGCACAGATACGCAGTATTTT.

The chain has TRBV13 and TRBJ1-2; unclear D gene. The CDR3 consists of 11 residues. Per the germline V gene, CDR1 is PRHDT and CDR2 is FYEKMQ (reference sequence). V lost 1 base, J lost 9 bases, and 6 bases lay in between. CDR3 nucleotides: TGTGCCAGCAGCTTAGTCGGGAGCTACACCTTC. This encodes CASSLVGSYTF.

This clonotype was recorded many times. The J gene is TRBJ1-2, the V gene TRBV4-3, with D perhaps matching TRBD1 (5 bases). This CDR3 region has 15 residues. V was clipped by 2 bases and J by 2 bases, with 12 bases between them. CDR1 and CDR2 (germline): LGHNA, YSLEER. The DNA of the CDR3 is TGCGCCAGCAGCCAAATCCCGGGGGGGAACTATGGCTACACCTTC. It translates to CASSQIPGGNYGYTF.

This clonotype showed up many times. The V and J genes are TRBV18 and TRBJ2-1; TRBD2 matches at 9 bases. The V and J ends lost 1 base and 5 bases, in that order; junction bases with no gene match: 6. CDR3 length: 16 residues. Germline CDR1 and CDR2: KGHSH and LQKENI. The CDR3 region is CASSPLAGGPHNEQFF. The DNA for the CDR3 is TGTGCCAGCTCACCACTTGCGGGGGGGCCCCACAATGAGCAGTTCTTC.

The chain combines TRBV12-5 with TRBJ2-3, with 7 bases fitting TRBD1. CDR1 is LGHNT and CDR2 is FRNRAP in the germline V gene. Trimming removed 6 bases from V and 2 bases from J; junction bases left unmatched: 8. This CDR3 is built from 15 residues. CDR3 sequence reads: CASGLGDRYTDTQYF. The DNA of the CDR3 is TGTGCTAGTGGACTGGGGGACAGATACACAGATACGCAGTATTTT.

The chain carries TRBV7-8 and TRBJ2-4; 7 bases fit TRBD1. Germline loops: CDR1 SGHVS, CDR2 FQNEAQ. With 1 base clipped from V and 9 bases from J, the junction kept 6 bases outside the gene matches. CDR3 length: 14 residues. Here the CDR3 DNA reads TGTGCCAGCAGCTTAGTCGGTCCAGGGGGCATTCAGTACTTC. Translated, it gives CASSLVGPGGIQYF.

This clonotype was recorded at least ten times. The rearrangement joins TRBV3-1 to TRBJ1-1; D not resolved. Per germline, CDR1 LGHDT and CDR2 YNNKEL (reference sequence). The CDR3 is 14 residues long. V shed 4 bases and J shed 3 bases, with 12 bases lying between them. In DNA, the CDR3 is TGTGCCAGCAGCCGGTCCTCCGCGGACACTGAAGCTTTCTTT. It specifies CASSRSSADTEAFF.

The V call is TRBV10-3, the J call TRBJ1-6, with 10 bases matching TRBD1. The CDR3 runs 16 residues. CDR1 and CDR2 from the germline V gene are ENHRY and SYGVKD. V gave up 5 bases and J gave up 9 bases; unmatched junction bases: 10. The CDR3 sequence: CAISPRDRGVSSPLHF. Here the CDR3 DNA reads TGTGCCATCAGTCCTCGGGACAGGGGCGTTAGTTCACCCCTCCACTTT.

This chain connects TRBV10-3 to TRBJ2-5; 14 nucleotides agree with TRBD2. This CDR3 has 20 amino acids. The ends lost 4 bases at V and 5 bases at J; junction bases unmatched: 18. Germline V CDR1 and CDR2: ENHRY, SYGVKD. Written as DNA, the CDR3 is TGTGCCATCAGTGGGAGACCGGGACTAGCGGGGGCCACTCCCACGGAGACCCAGTACTTC. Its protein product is CAISGRPGLAGATPTETQYF.

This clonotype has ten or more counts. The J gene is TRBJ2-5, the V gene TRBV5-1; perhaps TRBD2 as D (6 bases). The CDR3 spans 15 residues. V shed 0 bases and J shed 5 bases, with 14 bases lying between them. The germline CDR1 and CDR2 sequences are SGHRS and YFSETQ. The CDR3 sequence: CASSLAPGVGETQYF. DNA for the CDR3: TGCGCCAGCAGCTTGGCACCGGGGGTCGGCGAGACCCAGTACTTC.

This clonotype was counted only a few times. DNA for the CDR3: TGCGCCAGCAGCCACACGACAGGCCCTAATCAGCCCCAGCATTTT. Its protein is CASSHTTGPNQPQHF. This chain uses TRBV5-1 with TRBJ1-5; tentative D call: TRBD1 (6 bases). The CDR3 is 15 residues long. Germline V gives CDR1 SGHRS, CDR2 YFSETQ. Trimming stripped 4 bases from V and 4 bases from J, with 15 bases between.

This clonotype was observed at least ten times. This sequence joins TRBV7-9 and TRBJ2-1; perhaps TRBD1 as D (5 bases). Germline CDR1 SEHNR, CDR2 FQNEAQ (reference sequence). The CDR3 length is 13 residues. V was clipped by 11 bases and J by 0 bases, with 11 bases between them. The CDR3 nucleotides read TGTGCCGGCTCCCAGGGCTCCTACAATGAGCAGTTCTTC. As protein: CAGSQGSYNEQFF.

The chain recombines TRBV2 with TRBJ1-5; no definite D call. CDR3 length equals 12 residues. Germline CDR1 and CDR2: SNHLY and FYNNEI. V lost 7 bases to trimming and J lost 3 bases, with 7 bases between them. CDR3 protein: CASMASNQPQHF. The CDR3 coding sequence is TGTGCCAGCATGGCCTCCAATCAGCCCCAGCATTTT.

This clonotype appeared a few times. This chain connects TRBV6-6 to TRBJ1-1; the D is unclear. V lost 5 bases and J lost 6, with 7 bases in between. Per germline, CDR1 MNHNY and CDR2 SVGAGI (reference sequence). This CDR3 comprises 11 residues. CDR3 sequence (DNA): TGTGCCAGCAGTCCTAAGTCTGAAGCTTTCTTT. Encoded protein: CASSPKSEAFF.

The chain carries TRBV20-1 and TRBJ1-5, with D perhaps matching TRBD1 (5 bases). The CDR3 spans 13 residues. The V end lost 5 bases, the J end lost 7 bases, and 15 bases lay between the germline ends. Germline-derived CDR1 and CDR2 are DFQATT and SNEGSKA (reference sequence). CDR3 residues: CSALGTGRQPQHF. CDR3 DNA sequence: TGCAGTGCTCTCGGGACCGGGAGGCAGCCCCAGCATTTT.

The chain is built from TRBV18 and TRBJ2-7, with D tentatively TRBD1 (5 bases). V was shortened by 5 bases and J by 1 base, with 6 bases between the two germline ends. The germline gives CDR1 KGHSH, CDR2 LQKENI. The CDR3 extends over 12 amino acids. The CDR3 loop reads CASSGASYEQYV. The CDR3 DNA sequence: TGTGCCAGCTCAGGGGCATCCTACGAGCAGTACGTC.

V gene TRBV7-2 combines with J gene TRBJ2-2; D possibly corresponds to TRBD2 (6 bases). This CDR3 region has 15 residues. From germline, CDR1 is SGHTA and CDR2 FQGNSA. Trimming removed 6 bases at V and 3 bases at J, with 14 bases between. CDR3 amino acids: CASREGPVDTGELFF. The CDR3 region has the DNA TGTGCCAGCAGGGAGGGGCCCGTCGACACCGGGGAGCTGTTTTTT.

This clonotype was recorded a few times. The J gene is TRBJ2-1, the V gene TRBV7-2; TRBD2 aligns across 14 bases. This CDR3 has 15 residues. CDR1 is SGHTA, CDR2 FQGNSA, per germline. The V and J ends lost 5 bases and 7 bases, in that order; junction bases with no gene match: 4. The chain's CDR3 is CASSPRLAGGNEQFF. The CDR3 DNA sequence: TGTGCCAGCAGCCCCCGACTAGCGGGGGGGAATGAGCAGTTCTTC.

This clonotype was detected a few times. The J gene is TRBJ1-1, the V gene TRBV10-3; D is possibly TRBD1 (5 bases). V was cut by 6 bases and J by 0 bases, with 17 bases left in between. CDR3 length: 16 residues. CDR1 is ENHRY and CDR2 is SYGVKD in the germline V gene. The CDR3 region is CAISSRAGGMNTEAFF. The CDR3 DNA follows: TGTGCCATCAGCAGCAGGGCTGGAGGAATGAACACTGAAGCTTTCTTT.